This T cell receptor beta chain stems from a study of siplizumab effects on memory and regulatory T cells. Overall study findings and caveats: The study found naive T cells seemingly more diverse than memory cells and seemingly major alloresponse contributors.

Note on this clone: The antigen is undetermined.

Roughly 10^5 TCR templates per sample were sequenced. Method: immunoSEQ multiplex PCR; TCRdb's copy keeps in-frame clones and lacks some. The data show about 56,000 clones, less than 98% seen once. V was pared by 1 base and J by 4 bases, with 5 bases of the junction left unmatched. Looked up from germline, CDR1 is SGHRS and CDR2 is YFSETQ. The CDR3 extends over 14 amino acids. The chain recombines TRBV5-1 with TRBJ2-7, with 7 positions matching TRBD2. The sequence came from a human donor in good health. Specimen: naive CD8+ T cells sorted from blood. The CDR3 spells CASSLSLAVYEQYF. In DNA, the CDR3 is TGCGCCAGCAGCTTGAGTCTAGCGGTGTACGAGCAGTACTTC.